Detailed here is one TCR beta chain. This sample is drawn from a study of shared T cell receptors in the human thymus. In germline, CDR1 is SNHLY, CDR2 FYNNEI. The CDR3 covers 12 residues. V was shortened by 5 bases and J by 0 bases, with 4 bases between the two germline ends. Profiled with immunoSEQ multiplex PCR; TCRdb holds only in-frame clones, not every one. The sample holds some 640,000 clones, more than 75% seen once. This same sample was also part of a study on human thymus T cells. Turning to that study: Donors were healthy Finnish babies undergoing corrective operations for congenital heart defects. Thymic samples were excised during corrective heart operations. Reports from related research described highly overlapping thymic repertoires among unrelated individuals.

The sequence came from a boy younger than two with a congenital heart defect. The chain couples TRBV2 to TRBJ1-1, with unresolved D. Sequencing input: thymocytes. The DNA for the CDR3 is TGTGCCAGCAGTCCAGTGAACACTGAAGCTTTCTTT. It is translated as CASSPVNTEAFF.